The 13 T cell receptor beta chains below were found in one sample sequenced in a study of tumour-infiltrating T cells in Burkitt lymphoma. Generated by immunoSEQ multiplex PCR, the TCRdb table keeps only in-frame clones and is missing some. Of about 4,400 clones in the sample, about 80% were seen once. Sequenced sample: tumor tissue. Every receptor here comes from a human donor with diffuse large B-cell lymphoma. Some clones in this sample may be carry-over from other donors' samples.

The V gene is TRBV10-2, the J gene TRBJ2-3, with TRBD1 matching 11 bases. The J segment lost 5 bases and the V segment lost 7 bases, leaving 2 bases of the junction unmatched. The V gene's germline CDR1 is WSHSY and CDR2 SAAADI. There are 13 residues in the CDR3. The CDR3 loop reads CASKDRGRDTQYF. CDR3 nucleotide sequence: TGCGCCAGCAAGGACAGGGGGCGAGATACGCAGTATTTT.

As DNA, the CDR3 is TGTGCCAGTAGTATCGGGTTAAAAGAGACCCAGTACTTC. It translates to CASSIGLKETQYF. The J gene is TRBJ2-5, the V gene TRBV19; no clear D gene. The CDR3 has 13 amino acids. Trimming left V 3 bases short and J 3 bases short, with 8 bases between. CDR1 and CDR2 (germline): LNHDA, SQIVND (reference sequence). The whole variable domain, filled in from reference TRBV19 and TRBJ2-5, reads DGGITQSPKYLFRKEGQNVTLSCEQNLNHDAMYWYRQDPGQGLRLIYYSQIVNDFQKGDIAEGYSVSREKKESFPLTVTSAQKNPTAFYLCASSIGLKETQYFGPGTRLLVL.

About this clone itself: This specimen includes other DNA sequences encoding the same CDR3. The chain links TRBV6-5 to TRBJ2-4; D is ambiguous. CDR1 and CDR2 from the germline V gene are MNHEY and SVGAGI. V gave up 4 bases and J gave up 0 bases, with 7 bases separating them. CDR3 length equals 14 residues. The CDR3 region has the DNA TGTGCCAGCAGTTTTTCCATAGCCAAAAACATTCAGTACTTC. This sequence encodes CASSFSIAKNIQYF.

The chain uses TRBV19 and TRBJ1-2; no clear D. Between the trimmed V and J ends, which lost 7 bases and 5 bases, there was a span of 8 bases. This CDR3 has 11 amino acids. Germline V gene data show CDR1 as LNHDA and CDR2 as SQIVND (reference sequence). CDR3 in DNA: TGTGCCAGTATAGCGGGTTATGGCTACACCTTC. Residues: CASIAGYGYTF.

V gene TRBV6-5 combines with J gene TRBJ1-1, with D perhaps matching TRBD1 (5 bases). CDR3 length: 15 amino acids. V was clipped by 2 bases and J by 1 base, with 11 bases between them. CDR1 is MNHEY, CDR2 SVGAGI, per germline. The CDR3 nucleotides read TGTGCCAGCAGTTACACTAATACAGGGAACACTGAAGCTTTCTTT. As protein: CASSYTNTGNTEAFF.

The rearrangement uses TRBV12-2 and TRBJ1-2. TRBV12-2 is given as a pseudogene. The CDR3 is made up of 18 amino acids. The CDR3, as DNA: TGTGCAAGTCGCTTAGCGCTTGGGCCGCACCCGCCAAGAGGGGGCTACACCTTC. Translating it yields CASRLALGPHPPRGGYTF.

A remark on this clone: One end of the junction fails to match germline, which may point to a read error. This chain links TRBV10-3 with TRBJ2-7; 9 nucleotides agree with TRBD1. The V gene's germline CDR1 is ENHRY and CDR2 SYGVKD. The CDR3 has 13 residues. The CDR3 coding sequence is TGTGCCATCAGCCGGGACAGGGTCCGCGAGCAGTATTTC. This sequence encodes CAISRDRVREQYF.

CDR3 sequence (DNA): TGTGCCAGCAGACTACCCGGGACTAGCGGGGGGGCCGCAGATACGCAGTATTTT. It encodes CASRLPGTSGGAADTQYF. The genes are TRBV27 and TRBJ2-3; 16 bases are a match to TRBD2. The germline gives CDR1 MNHEY, CDR2 SMNVEV (reference sequence). Trimming at V came to 6 bases and at J to 4 bases, leaving 10 bases not matched to a gene. The CDR3 contains 18 residues.

The chain uses TRBV7-2 and TRBJ1-1, with D tentatively TRBD1 (5 bases). This CDR3 region has 15 residues. Between the trimmed V and J ends, which lost 1 base and 5 bases, there was a span of 14 bases. The V gene's germline CDR1 is SGHTA and CDR2 FQGNSA. The CDR3 loop is CASSLEAGGGTEAFF. CDR3 bases: TGTGCCAGCAGCTTAGAAGCGGGGGGGGGAACTGAAGCTTTCTTT.

The rearrangement links TRBV10-2 to TRBJ2-1; the D gene is possibly TRBD2 (6 bases). The V and J ends lost 8 bases and 7 bases respectively, with 15 bases between them. Per the germline V gene, CDR1 is WSHSY and CDR2 is SAAADI. This CDR3 spans 13 amino acids. CDR3 residues: CASGRPPKNEQFF. As DNA, the CDR3 is TGCGCCAGCGGGAGGCCGCCGAAGAATGAGCAGTTCTTC.

The chain couples TRBV28 to TRBJ1-6; TRBD1 matches 7 bases. Trimming cost V 7 bases and J 12 bases; bases outside gene matches: 9. The germline V gene encodes CDR1 MDHEN and CDR2 SYDVKM. The CDR3 contains 13 residues. CDR3 nucleotides: TGTGCCAGCACCGGACAGGCTGGTCGACCCCTCCACTTT. It translates to CASTGQAGRPLHF.

This clone was detected a few times. V usage is TRBV6-6 and J usage is TRBJ1-1; D remains ambiguous. Germline V gene sequence: CDR1 MNHNY, CDR2 SVGAGI (reference sequence). There are 13 residues in the CDR3. Trimming removed 6 bases from V and 5 bases from J, with 13 bases in between. The CDR3: CASSTPQSTEAFF. In DNA form, the CDR3 reads TGTGCCAGCAGCACACCCCAGTCGACTGAAGCTTTCTTT.

The chain carries TRBV14 and TRBJ1-6, with TRBD1 matching over 9 bases. Germline CDR1 reads SGHDN; CDR2 reads FVKESK. Losses at the gene ends were 6 bases for V and 4 bases for J; bases not matched to a gene: 7. The CDR3 loop spans 16 amino acids. CDR3 DNA sequence: TGTGCCAGCAGAACAGGGGGCGCGACTTATAATTCACCCCTCCACTTT. The encoded protein is CASRTGGATYNSPLHF.